The entry that follows covers one T cell receptor (beta chain) sequence. The sample comes from a study of blood T cell repertoires in COVID-19. The CDR3 has 14 amino acids. Germline V gene sequence: CDR1 MNHEY, CDR2 SVGAGI. J lost 8 bases, V lost 6 bases, and 7 bases had no gene match. Assay used: immunoSEQ multiplex PCR; TCRdb lists only in-frame clones, some missing. Of 170,000 or so clones listed, roughly 89% were seen once; the top ten hold under 15%. The chain combines TRBV6-5 with TRBJ1-1, with 12 bases that match TRBD1. The source material was peripheral blood. The sequence came from a woman aged 70-85 years with COVID-19, enrolled during active disease. The CDR3 nucleotides read TGTGCCAGCAGACCGGGACAGGGGGCAAAAGAAGCTTTCTTT. This translates into CASRPGQGAKEAFF.